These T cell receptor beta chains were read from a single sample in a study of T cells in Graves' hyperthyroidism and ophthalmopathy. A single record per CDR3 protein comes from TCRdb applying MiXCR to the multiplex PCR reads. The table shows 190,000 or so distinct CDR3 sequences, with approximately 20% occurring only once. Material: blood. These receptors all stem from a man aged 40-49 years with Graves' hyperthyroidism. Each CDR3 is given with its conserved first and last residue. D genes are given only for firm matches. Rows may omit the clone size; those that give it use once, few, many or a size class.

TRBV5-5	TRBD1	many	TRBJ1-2	CASNWGQANYGYTF
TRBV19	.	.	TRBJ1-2	CASSIMGPNYGYTF
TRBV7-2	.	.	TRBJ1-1	CASSLAGRTTEAFF
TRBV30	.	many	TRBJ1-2	CAWSVNYGYTF
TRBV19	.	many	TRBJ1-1	CASSNQVNTEAFF
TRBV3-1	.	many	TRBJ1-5	CASSPQGLRNQPQHF
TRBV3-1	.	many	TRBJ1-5	CASSHLGDNQPQHF
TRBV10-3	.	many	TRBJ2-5	CAISESISRPGSGGEETQYF
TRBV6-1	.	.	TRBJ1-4	CASRAQGHTNEKLFF
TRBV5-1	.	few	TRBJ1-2	CASSEVGALYGYTF
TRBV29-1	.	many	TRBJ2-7	CSVGGPAGYEQYF
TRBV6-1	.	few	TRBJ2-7	CASSIGREQYF
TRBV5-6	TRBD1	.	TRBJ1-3	CASSRGTAGNTIHF
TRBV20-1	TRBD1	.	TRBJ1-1	CSAGIQGSGTEAFF
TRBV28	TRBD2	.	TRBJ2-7	CASSLGGRGEQYF
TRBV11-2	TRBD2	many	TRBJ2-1	CASSTSGGALSIEQFF
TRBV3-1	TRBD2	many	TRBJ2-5	CASSLRRGGATLETQYF
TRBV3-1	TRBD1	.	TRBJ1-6	CASSQAGTGGASPLHF
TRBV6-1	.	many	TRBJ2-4	CASSQGRMNIQYF
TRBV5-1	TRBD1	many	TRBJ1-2	CASSLGGQEYGYTF
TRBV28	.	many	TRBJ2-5	CASSPGSYQETQYF
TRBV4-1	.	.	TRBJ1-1	CASSQDGDPSEAFF
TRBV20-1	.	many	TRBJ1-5	CSATQGSNQPQHF
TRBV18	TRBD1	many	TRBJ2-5	CASSPGTEEETQYF
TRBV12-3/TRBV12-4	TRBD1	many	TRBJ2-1	CASTTGVLEQFF
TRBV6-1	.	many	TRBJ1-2	CASNTVTGYTF
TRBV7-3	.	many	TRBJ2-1	CASSLIRASGYKFF